This TCR beta chain is from a study of blood T cell repertoires in COVID-19. Across the study: Samples representing acute and convalescent COVID-19 were sourced from the United States, Italy and Spain.

The table lists this clone with a count of one. Trimming took off 1 base at V and 0 bases at J, with 11 bases between the two ends. This CDR3 is built from 16 residues. Germline V lookup: CDR1 SGHNT, CDR2 YYREEE (reference sequence). Produced via immunoSEQ multiplex PCR; TCRdb's table is partial and in-frame only. The sample records fewer than 60,000 clones, roughly 87% being singletons. The rearrangement joins TRBV5-4 to TRBJ2-1, with a tentative D call TRBD2 (5 bases). The sequence derives from a human donor with acute or convalescent COVID-19. The donor label of this sample is uncertain. Sequencing input: peripheral blood. The CDR3 is CASSLSGSGSYNEQFF. The CDR3 region has the DNA TGTGCCAGCAGCTTGTCGGGGTCGGGCTCCTACAATGAGCAGTTCTTC.